What follows describes a single T cell receptor beta chain. The target of this receptor is not known. The sample holds no much larger clone one base away, and base qualities are not on file. The germline V gene encodes CDR1 SEHNR and CDR2 FQNEAQ (reference sequence). After removal of 3 bases from V and 5 bases from J, the junction retains 3 bases not matched to a gene. Counted from cysteine to phenylalanine, this CDR3 has 13 amino acids. The read is trimmed to its CDR3 DNA, 39 bases read in frame from base 1. These data are taken from a study of blood T cell repertoires in COVID-19 (dated by TCRdb to about 2020). Notes on the research overall: Collaborator samples came from the United States, Italy and Spain and covered acute and convalescent phases of COVID-19. The prospective study material was composed of cDNA or gDNA derived from T cells, B-cell-depleted T cells, or PBMCs. Deeply sampled blood TCRbeta repertoires from subjects exposed to, actively infected with, or recovered from COVID-19 were included in the dataset. The repertoires were made available in a free public database intended to serve as a resource for research on the immune response to SARS-CoV-2. Samples were obtained from the ongoing ImmuneRACE study (first 160 participants) and from about 1,300 subjects provided by 6 global collaborators. The sample metadata nearly always contained a de-identified subject ID, COVID-19 status, age in years and sex. Where available, HLA class I and class II types were taken from metadata supplied by the sample provider and were not determined by assay-based typing.

The immunoSEQ Assay, a bias-controlled multiplex PCR, was used to amplify TCRbeta CDR3 regions from genomic DNA. Per the source publication's procedure: The number of nucleated cells in each sample was estimated by amplification of reference gene primers within the assay. Sequence reads were collapsed and filtered to measure the absolute abundance of every unique TCRbeta CDR3 rearrangement. Productive Simpson clonality was computed per sample as the square root of Simpson's diversity index over productive rearrangements. TCRdb provides this immuneACCESS table in a form limited to in-frame rearrangements. Some clones are lacking; in checked studies, under half of them reflect an unresolved V gene, and why the rest are absent is not known. V and J calls plus clone size are reproduced from that table; the DNA served to infer D and trimming. The sample data list 180,000 or so clones, and approximately 83% of these were observed just once. The ten largest clones represent approximately 11% of the sample.

Broad study findings and their caveats: The quantity of clinical and demographic metadata differed by source and by participant and was supplied without curation.

Whole blood was collected in K2EDTA tubes by collaborating institutions according to the institutions' own protocols. For TCRbeta analysis, collaborators shipped samples as frozen whole blood, isolated PBMCs, or DNA extracted from either of those sample types. What was sequenced was peripheral blood. This clonotype was obtained from a human donor with active or convalescent COVID-19. The donor label of this sample is uncertain. In this chain, TRBV7-9 is recombined with TRBJ2-5, and TRBD2 aligns with 7 junction nucleotides. The bases are TGTGCCAGCAGCTTTCGGGGGGTTGAGACCCAGTACTTC. Translated, it gives CASSFRGVETQYF. This CDR3, with the reference TRBV7-9 and TRBJ2-5 proteins standing in past its ends, gives the full variable domain DTGVSQNPRHKITKRGQNVTFRCDPISEHNRLYWYRQTLGQGPEFLTYFQNEAQLEKSRLLSDRFSAERPKGSFSTLEIQRTEQGDSAMYLCASSFRGVETQYFGPGTRLLVL.